Listed below are T cell receptor beta chains from one sample, sequenced in a study of shared clonotypes between healthy human individuals. The table came from immunoSEQ multiplex PCR; TCRdb's copy has only in-frame clones and leaves some out. The sample shows 450,000 to 700,000 clones, about 95% of them seen only once. The specimen was naive CD8+ T cells sorted from blood. Every receptor here comes from a young woman in good health. The CDR3 runs from the conserved cysteine through the conserved F or W. A D gene is named only where the DNA matches it firmly.

J	V	D	CDR3	DNA
TRBJ2-5	TRBV10-3	-	CAISEQGRKETQYF	TGTGCCATCAGTGAGCAGGGGAGAAAAGAGACCCAGTACTTC
TRBJ2-5	TRBV29-1	-	CSVVGLYQETQYF	TGCAGCGTTGTGGGCCTCTACCAAGAGACCCAGTACTTC
TRBJ2-7	TRBV5-4	-	CASSQRGTYEQYF	TGTGCCAGCAGCCAGCGTGGTACCTACGAGCAGTACTTC
TRBJ1-1	TRBV13	-	CASSLGQMNTEAFF	TGTGCCAGCAGCTTAGGACAAATGAACACTGAAGCTTTCTTT
TRBJ2-5	TRBV4-1	TRBD2	CASSHQIAGVVETQYF	TGCGCCAGCAGCCACCAAATAGCGGGAGTCGTAGAGACCCAGTACTTC
TRBJ2-7	TRBV9	-	CASSVGDSVGYEQYF	TGTGCCAGCAGCGTAGGAGATTCGGTTGGCTACGAGCAGTACTTC
TRBJ1-1	TRBV5-1	-	CASSLDPGRLNTEAFF	TGCGCCAGCAGCTTAGACCCGGGACGGTTGAACACTGAAGCTTTCTTT
TRBJ1-5	TRBV28	TRBD1	CASSGQGAGQPQHF	TGTGCCAGCAGTGGACAGGGGGCGGGTCAGCCCCAGCATTTT
TRBJ2-7	TRBV13	-	CASSLGGKGYEQYF	TGTGCCAGCAGCTTAGGGGGCAAGGGCTACGAGCAGTACTTC
TRBJ2-7	TRBV6-5	-	CASTHEGYSYEQYF	TGTGCCAGCACCCACGAGGGGTACTCCTACGAGCAGTACTTC
TRBJ2-7	TRBV19	-	CASSILDTSEQYF	TGTGCCAGTAGTATTTTAGACACCTCCGAGCAGTACTTC
TRBJ2-1	TRBV7-3	-	CASSLHGGSRDNEQFF	TGTGCCAGCAGCTTACATGGGGGGAGTCGAGACAATGAGCAGTTCTTC
TRBJ2-5	TRBV28	-	CASSSTWTISDEQETQYF	TGTGCCAGCAGTTCCACCTGGACTATAAGCGACGAACAAGAGACCCAGTACTTC